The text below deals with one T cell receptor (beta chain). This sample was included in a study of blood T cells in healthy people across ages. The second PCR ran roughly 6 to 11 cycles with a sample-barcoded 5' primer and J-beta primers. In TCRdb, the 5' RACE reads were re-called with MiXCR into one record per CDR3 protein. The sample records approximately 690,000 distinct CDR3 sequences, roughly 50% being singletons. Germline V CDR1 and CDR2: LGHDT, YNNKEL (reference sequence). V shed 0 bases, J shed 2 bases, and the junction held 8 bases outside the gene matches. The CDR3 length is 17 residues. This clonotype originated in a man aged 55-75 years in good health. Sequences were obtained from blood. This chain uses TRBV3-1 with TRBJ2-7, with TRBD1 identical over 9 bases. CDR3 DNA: TGTGCCAGCAGCCAAGATCCGCGGACAGGGGAAACCTACGAGCAGTACTTC. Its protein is CASSQDPRTGETYEQYF.